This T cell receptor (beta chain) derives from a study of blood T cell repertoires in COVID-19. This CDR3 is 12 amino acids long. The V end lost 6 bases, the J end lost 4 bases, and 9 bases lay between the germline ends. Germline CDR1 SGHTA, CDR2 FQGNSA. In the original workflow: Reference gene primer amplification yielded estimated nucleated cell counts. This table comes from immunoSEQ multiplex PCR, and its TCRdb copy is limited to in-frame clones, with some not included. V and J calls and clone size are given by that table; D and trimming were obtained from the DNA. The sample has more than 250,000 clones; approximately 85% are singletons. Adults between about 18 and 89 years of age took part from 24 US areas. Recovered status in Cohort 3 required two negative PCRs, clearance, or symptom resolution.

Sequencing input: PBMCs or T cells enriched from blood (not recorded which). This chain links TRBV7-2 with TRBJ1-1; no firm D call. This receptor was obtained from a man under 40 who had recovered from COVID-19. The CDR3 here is CASSKSGTEAFF. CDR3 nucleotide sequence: TGTGCCAGCAGTAAGTCAGGCACTGAAGCTTTCTTT. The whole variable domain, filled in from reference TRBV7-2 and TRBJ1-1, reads GAGVSQSPSNKVTEKGKDVELRCDPISGHTALYWYRQSLGQGLEFLIYFQGNSAPDKSGLPSDRFSAERTGGSVSTLTIQRTQQEDSAVYLCASSKSGTEAFFGQGTRLTVV.